This T cell receptor beta chain was profiled in a study of OX40 agonist ivuxolimab in advanced cancers. Turning to the study itself: An agonistic human IgG2 monoclonal antibody against OX40 (CD134) was given. Those enrolled were about 82% male, with a mean age of approximately 60 years and ages from about 20 to 80. Study-level findings and limits: There were, on average, more expanded clones in CD8+ T cells than in CD4+. Expanded peripheral T cell antigen specificity was not determined.

Comments on this clone: Its cognate antigen is unknown.

Looked up from germline, CDR1 is KGHSH and CDR2 is LQKENI. The CDR3 has 14 residues. Trimming pared 5 bases from V and 3 bases from J, leaving 12 bases between. Measured with immunoSEQ multiplex PCR; TCRdb has only the in-frame clones, and not every one. The sample includes about 85,000 clones, 65% to 90% of them seen just once. This sequence originates from an adult with an advanced solid tumor such as melanoma, head and neck, liver or kidney cancer. V usage is TRBV18 and J usage is TRBJ2-3; D ambiguous. Specimen: CD4+ or CD8+ T cells sorted from blood, collected in a trial of the OX40 agonist ivuxolimab. The CDR3: CASSSGPWTDTQYF. The CDR3 DNA reads TGTGCCAGCTCATCAGGACCCTGGACAGATACGCAGTATTTT.